The 12 T cell receptor beta chains reported below all come from one sample, sequenced in a study of post-analysis software for immune sequencing data. Study-wide points: With TRBV5-6, TRBV5-1 and TRBV20-1 included, 4 to 6 TRBV segments were more frequent in patients than in controls.

Carried by the TCR beta cDNA libraries were unique molecular identifiers. TCRdb itself ran the PCR reads through MiXCR, one entry per CDR3 protein. Altogether hundreds of thousands of distinct CDR3 sequences are present, roughly 40% being singletons, with the ten largest covering 1.5% to 2%. These receptors' targets are unknown. What was sequenced was blood. The receptors were gathered from a girl aged 5 to 17 with multiple sclerosis.

The CDR3 sequence is CASSDRVEAFF. The CDR3 DNA is TGTGCCAGCAGTGACAGGGTTGAAGCTTTCTTT. This rearrangement joins TRBV6-2 or TRBV6-3 to TRBJ1-1; 7 positions match TRBD1. The trim removed 5 bases at V and 7 bases at J, leaving 1 base unmatched. The CDR3 has 11 residues. CDR1 is MNHEY, CDR2 SVGEGT, per germline.

This clonotype was counted a few times. The chain couples TRBV12-3 or TRBV12-4 to TRBJ1-2; a weak D match, TRBD1 (6 bases). V was pared by 2 bases and J by 4 bases, with 17 bases between. The CDR3 extends over 16 amino acids. The CDR3: CASSLSRQAGGYGYTF. As DNA, the CDR3 is TGTGCCAGCAGTTTATCGAGACAGGCGGGGGGCTATGGCTACACCTTC.

The chain links TRBV5-1 to TRBJ2-4; the match to TRBD1 covers 8 bases. The length of the CDR3 is 16 residues. J gave up 0 bases and V 3 bases, and 5 bases lay outside the gene matches. Germline V CDR1 and CDR2: SGHRS, YFSETQ. DNA of the CDR3: TGCGCCAGCAGCTCGACACAGGGGGAAGCCAAAAACATTCAGTACTTC. Protein sequence: CASSSTQGEAKNIQYF.

The chain is built from TRBV5-1 and TRBJ2-5; TRBD2 might be the D (6 bases). Germline values: CDR1 SGHRS, CDR2 YFSETQ. The length of the CDR3 is 15 residues. The ends were cut back, 4 bases at V and 2 bases at J, with 15 bases in the middle. CDR3 region: CASSGHRDLQETQYF. The CDR3 DNA follows: TGCGCCAGCAGCGGCCATAGGGACTTACAAGAGACCCAGTACTTC.

CDR3 loop: CASSGSVTPEAFF. CDR3 nucleotide sequence: TGTGCCAGCAGTGGCTCAGTGACGCCTGAAGCTTTCTTT. The V call is TRBV12-3 or TRBV12-4, the J call TRBJ1-1; D remains unclear. Trimming pared 5 bases from V and 6 bases from J, leaving 13 bases between. The CDR3 totals 13 residues.

This clonotype was detected only once. This CDR3 reads CASRRQENTEAFF. CDR3 in DNA: TGTGCCAGCAGGCGACAGGAGAACACTGAAGCTTTCTTT. The rearrangement links TRBV27 to TRBJ1-1; the D gene is possibly TRBD1 (6 bases). The V end was cut by 6 bases, the J end by 1 base, with 9 bases between. The CDR3 length is 13 residues. The germline CDR1 and CDR2 sequences are MNHEY and SMNVEV (reference sequence).

Only a few counts were recorded for this clonotype. This chain connects TRBV5-6 to TRBJ2-1, with a possible D match to TRBD2 (6 bases). CDR3 size: 13 residues. Germline CDR1 SGHDT, CDR2 YYEEEE. Between the trimmed V and J ends, which lost 4 bases and 10 bases, there was a span of 15 bases. The CDR3 bases are TGTGCCAGCAGCCCACGGAGGGGTTACGAGCAGTTCTTC. This encodes CASSPRRGYEQFF.

As DNA, the CDR3 is TGTGCCAGCAGTCAGCCCTCGACAGGGAACTATGGCTACACCTTC. It is translated as CASSQPSTGNYGYTF. The genes are TRBV27 and TRBJ1-2; TRBD1 aligns across 7 bases. The germline CDR1 and CDR2 sequences are MNHEY and SMNVEV (reference sequence). This CDR3 contains 15 residues. J lost 2 bases, V lost 5 bases, and 8 bases had no gene match.

The rearrangement uses TRBV28 and TRBJ2-6; 11 bases are a match to TRBD1. The CDR3 loop spans 20 amino acids. With V trimmed by 3 bases and J by 0 bases, 10 bases remained unmatched. The germline V gene has CDR1 MDHEN and CDR2 SYDVKM. The CDR3 DNA reads TGTGCCAGCAGTTTCCAAATAGGACAGGGGGCTACCTCTGGGGCCAACGTCCTGACTTTC. It yields the protein CASSFQIGQGATSGANVLTF.

This chain uses TRBV20-1 with TRBJ2-7; 10 nucleotides align to TRBD2. This CDR3 contains 14 residues. After removal of 2 bases from V and 3 bases from J, the junction contained 4 bases not matched to a gene. Per the germline V gene, CDR1 is DFQATT and CDR2 is SNEGSKA (reference sequence). CDR3 amino acids: CSARSSGRNYEQYF. As DNA, the CDR3 is TGCAGTGCTAGAAGTAGCGGGAGGAACTACGAGCAGTACTTC.

The V call is TRBV27, the J call TRBJ2-3, with TRBD1 identical over 9 bases. Looked up from germline, CDR1 is MNHEY and CDR2 is SMNVEV (reference sequence). V shed 5 bases, J shed 3 bases, and the junction held 6 bases outside the gene matches. The CDR3 extends over 15 amino acids. CDR3 region: CASSMGQGGTDTQYF. The DNA of the CDR3 is TGTGCCAGCAGTATGGGACAGGGAGGGACAGATACGCAGTATTTT.

The chain uses TRBV6-5 and TRBJ2-1; TRBD1 matches at 7 bases. V trimming: 0 bases; J trimming: 10 bases; junction bases outside the gene matches: 9. The CDR3 has 15 amino acids. The germline V gene has CDR1 MNHEY and CDR2 SVGAGI. The CDR3, as DNA: TGTGCCAGCAGTTACTCGACAGGGACCTCCTACGAGCAGTTCTTC. Translating gives CASSYSTGTSYEQFF.